One sample yielded the 25 T cell receptor beta chains listed below, sequenced in a study of blood T cell repertoires in COVID-19. Using immunoSEQ multiplex PCR, the repertoire was profiled, and TCRdb retains in-frame clones only, with some absent. The table includes roughly 100,000 clones, around 92% detected once. The specimen was peripheral blood. These TCRs come from a woman in her fifties or sixties with acute or convalescent COVID-19.

This clone appeared many times. V and J are TRBV3-1 (or the pseudogene TRBV3-2) and TRBJ2-1; 7 positions agree with TRBD2. Germline CDR1 reads LGHDT; CDR2 reads YNNKEL (reference sequence). This CDR3 is 15 amino acids long. V trimming: 8 bases; J trimming: 7 bases; junction bases outside the gene matches: 14. The chain's CDR3 is CASGLGGSTSNEQFF. In nucleotides, the CDR3 is TGTGCCAGCGGCCTTGGCGGGAGTACCTCTAATGAGCAGTTCTTC.

V and J are TRBV5-1 and TRBJ1-2; D is perhaps TRBD1 (5 bases). Germline V gene sequence: CDR1 SGHRS, CDR2 YFSETQ. The CDR3 length is 12 residues. The germline V and J ends were trimmed by 0 bases and 5 bases, with 5 bases remaining between them. CDR3 protein: CASSLEGYGYTF. The CDR3 nucleotides are TGCGCCAGCAGCTTGGAGGGGTATGGCTACACCTTC. Full variable domain (outside the CDR3, taken from reference TRBV5-1 and TRBJ1-2): KAGVTQTPRYLIKTRGQQVTLSCSPISGHRSVSWYQQTPGQGLQFLFEYFSETQRNKGNFPGRFSGRQFSNSRSEMNVSTLELGDSALYLCASSLEGYGYTFGSGTRLTVV.

The chain recombines TRBV7-2 with TRBJ2-1, with TRBD2 identical over 8 bases. Germline lookup yields CDR1 SGHTA and CDR2 FQGNSA. Trimming at V came to 3 bases and at J to 5 bases, leaving 12 bases not matched to a gene. This CDR3 comprises 17 residues. CDR3 amino acids: CASSFLSGEGRDNEQFF. The DNA of the CDR3 is TGTGCCAGCAGCTTTCTTAGCGGGGAGGGCCGGGACAATGAGCAGTTCTTC.

The chain couples TRBV24-1 to TRBJ2-5, with a weak D call TRBD1 (6 bases). CDR1 KGHDR and CDR2 SFDVKD come from the germline V gene. V was cut by 3 bases and J by 1 base, with 11 bases left in between. The CDR3 consists of 15 residues. The CDR3 region is CATSDQGQPQETQYF. The CDR3 DNA reads TGTGCCACCAGTGATCAAGGACAGCCCCAAGAGACCCAGTACTTC.

This sequence joins TRBV9 and TRBJ1-6; 7 positions agree with TRBD1. V lost 2 bases and J lost 7; bases outside the gene matches: 6. The length of the CDR3 is 15 residues. CDR1 is SGDLS and CDR2 is YYNGEE in the germline V gene. CDR3 in DNA: TGTGCCAGCAGCGTTGGGACAGCCGGGAATTCACCCCTCCACTTT. Translated, it gives CASSVGTAGNSPLHF. Filled out from reference TRBV9 and TRBJ1-6, the complete variable domain reads DSGVTQTPKHLITATGQRVTLRCSPRSGDLSVYWYQQSLDQGLQFLIQYYNGEERAKGNILERFSAQQFPDLHSELNLSSLELGDSALYFCASSVGTAGNSPLHFGNGTRLTVT.

This chain links TRBV6-5 with TRBJ2-2; 8 bases map to TRBD2. Germline values: CDR1 MNHEY, CDR2 SVGAGI. The CDR3 covers 15 residues. Trimming at V came to 2 bases and at J to 5 bases, leaving 4 bases not matched to a gene. Written as DNA, the CDR3 is TGTGCCAGCAGTTACGCGGGAGGAGGGACCGGGGAGCTGTTTTTT. Amino acids: CASSYAGGGTGELFF.

The chain is built from TRBV28 and TRBJ1-1; 8 bases map to TRBD1. The CDR3 runs to 17 residues. Germline loops: CDR1 MDHEN, CDR2 SYDVKM. V was clipped by 7 bases and J by 0 bases; unmatched bases: 13. The CDR3 loop reads CASINSGGQAMNTEAFF. CDR3 nucleotide sequence: TGTGCCAGCATCAACTCAGGGGGACAGGCGATGAACACTGAAGCTTTCTTT.

V usage is TRBV2 and J usage is TRBJ1-2; D not resolved. The V gene lost 9 bases and the J gene lost 0 bases, with 17 bases spanning the gap. CDR3 size: 15 residues. Germline V gene data show CDR1 as SNHLY and CDR2 as FYNNEI. The CDR3 bases are TGTGCCAGGAAAATTGAGGGAGAGACTAACTATGGCTACACCTTC. As protein: CARKIEGETNYGYTF.

The gene calls are TRBV5-1 and TRBJ2-2; possible D gene TRBD1, 5 bases. V shed 3 bases and J shed 3 bases, with 18 bases lying between them. There are 17 residues in the CDR3. Germline V gene lookup returns CDR1 SGHRS and CDR2 YFSETQ. Written as DNA, the CDR3 is TGCGCCAGCAGCTATATTACAGGTTTAGGGGACACCGGGGAGCTGTTTTTT. This sequence encodes CASSYITGLGDTGELFF.

This chain links TRBV4-1 with TRBJ1-2; 8 bases fit TRBD1. CDR3 size: 16 residues. Germline CDR1 MGHRA, CDR2 YSYEKL. J lost 8 bases, V lost 2 bases, and 13 bases had no gene match. The CDR3 DNA sequence: TGCGCCAGCAGCCAAACTCGTCTGCAGGGGGCCGGGGGCTACACCTTC. Its protein product is CASSQTRLQGAGGYTF.

The V gene is TRBV2, the J gene TRBJ2-1; the D is unclear. The germline gives CDR1 SNHLY, CDR2 FYNNEI. The CDR3 is 14 amino acids. Trimming took off 5 bases at V and 0 bases at J, with 8 bases between the two ends. CDR3 DNA: TGTGCCAGCAGTCTACAGAGCTCCTACAATGAGCAGTTCTTC. This codes for CASSLQSSYNEQFF.

The rearrangement joins TRBV7-2 to TRBJ2-1; 16 nucleotides line up with TRBD2. This CDR3 spans 16 amino acids. V was pared by 5 bases and J by 9 bases, with 7 bases of the junction left unmatched. CDR1 is SGHTA, CDR2 FQGNSA, per germline. The CDR3 sequence is CASSPGLAGGQGEQFF. The DNA for the CDR3 is TGTGCCAGCAGCCCGGGACTAGCGGGAGGGCAAGGTGAGCAGTTCTTC.

This chain connects TRBV28 to TRBJ2-3; possibly TRBD1 for D (5 bases). This CDR3 region has 19 residues. The V and J ends lost 2 bases and 0 bases respectively, with 21 bases between them. Germline V gives CDR1 MDHEN, CDR2 SYDVKM. CDR3 bases: TGTGCCAGCAGTTTAAATCCAGGGTCTCTCCCGACTAGCACAGATACGCAGTATTTT. Amino acids: CASSLNPGSLPTSTDTQYF.

The chain joins TRBV9 to TRBJ2-2; 8 positions agree with TRBD1. Germline V CDR1 and CDR2: SGDLS, YYNGEE. CDR3 length: 16 residues. The J segment lost 5 bases and the V segment lost 3 bases, leaving 9 bases of the junction unmatched. In nucleotides, the CDR3 is TGTGCCAGCAGCGACCCAGGGGGCTTGGGGACCGGGGAGCTGTTTTTT. Protein product: CASSDPGGLGTGELFF. Based on the CDR3 plus reference TRBV9 and TRBJ2-2, the full variable domain is DSGVTQTPKHLITATGQRVTLRCSPRSGDLSVYWYQQSLDQGLQFLIQYYNGEERAKGNILERFSAQQFPDLHSELNLSSLELGDSALYFCASSDPGGLGTGELFFGEGSRLTVL.

CDR3 region: CASDPGYSNQPQHF. CDR3 nucleotides: TGTGCCAGCGACCCCGGGTATAGCAATCAGCCCCAGCATTTT. The chain uses TRBV6-5 and TRBJ1-5; no definite D call. This CDR3 contains 14 residues. Germline lookup yields CDR1 MNHEY and CDR2 SVGAGI. V was cut by 8 bases and J by 0 bases, with 11 bases left in between.

This clone was observed a few times. The genes are TRBV10-3 and TRBJ2-3; 9 nucleotides align to TRBD2. The CDR3 loop spans 15 amino acids. J gave up 4 bases and V 2 bases, and 4 bases lay outside the gene matches. Germline CDR1 and CDR2: ENHRY and SYGVKD. The CDR3 is CAISEGTSWADTQYF. In DNA form, the CDR3 reads TGTGCCATCAGTGAGGGGACTAGCTGGGCAGATACGCAGTATTTT.

This clone was picked up one time. CDR3: CASSLGGLAGGNEQFF. For the CDR3, the DNA is TGTGCCAGCAGCTTAGGGGGCCTAGCGGGAGGCAATGAGCAGTTCTTC. This chain uses TRBV11-3 with TRBJ2-1; 11 positions match TRBD2. Germline CDR1 and CDR2: SGHNT and YENEEA. The CDR3 contains 16 residues. V shed 1 base and J 6 bases; nucleotides not matched to a gene: 5.

In this sample, this clone turned up once. J is TRBJ2-7 and V is TRBV6-5; possibly TRBD2 for D (5 bases). Per germline, CDR1 MNHEY and CDR2 SVGAGI. CDR3 size: 12 residues. The germline V and J ends were trimmed by 8 bases and 0 bases, with 8 bases remaining between them. The CDR3 DNA is TGTGCCAGCTACGGGAACTCCTACGAGCAGTACTTC. Amino acids: CASYGNSYEQYF.

The chain couples TRBV7-9 to TRBJ1-6; no definite D call. CDR3 length: 14 residues. Trimming removed 1 base at V and 9 bases at J, with 10 bases between. The germline V gene has CDR1 SEHNR and CDR2 FQNEAQ (reference sequence). The CDR3: CASSLDLAGSPLHF. The DNA for the CDR3 is TGTGCCAGCAGCTTAGACCTCGCCGGTTCACCCCTCCACTTT.

The rearrangement links TRBV6-1 to TRBJ2-2; TRBD1 might be the D (5 bases). Trimming stripped 2 bases from V and 5 bases from J, with 9 bases between. The germline CDR1 and CDR2 sequences are MNHNS and SASEGT. This CDR3 contains 14 residues. The CDR3: CASSELGLTGELFF. The CDR3, as DNA: TGTGCCAGCAGTGAACTGGGGCTGACCGGGGAGCTGTTTTTT.

The genes are TRBV11-2 and TRBJ2-3, with TRBD2 matching over 12 bases. Germline V gene sequence: CDR1 SGHAT, CDR2 FQNNGV. This CDR3 comprises 16 residues. After removal of 0 bases from V and 7 bases from J, the junction contained 5 bases not matched to a gene. CDR3 protein: CASSLDLAGGPHTQYF. CDR3 DNA sequence: TGTGCCAGCAGCTTAGATCTAGCGGGAGGGCCCCATACGCAGTATTTT.

In DNA, the CDR3 is TGTGCCACCAGTGATTCCGACAGGAACGGTCGAAACACCATATATTTT. Translation: CATSDSDRNGRNTIYF. This chain joins TRBV24-1 and TRBJ1-3; D possibly corresponds to TRBD1 (6 bases). Germline loops: CDR1 KGHDR, CDR2 SFDVKD. The CDR3 consists of 16 residues. Trimming removed 2 bases at V and 5 bases at J, with 15 bases between.

This chain uses TRBV6-6 with TRBJ2-1; a weak D match, TRBD2 (6 bases). The CDR3 totals 13 residues. V gave up 0 bases and J gave up 7 bases, with 7 bases separating them. Per the germline V gene, CDR1 is MNHNY and CDR2 is SVGAGI (reference sequence). CDR3 sequence: CASSYSRGNEQFF. The CDR3 nucleotides are TGTGCCAGCAGTTACTCGCGGGGTAATGAGCAGTTCTTC.

The chain couples TRBV7-9 to TRBJ1-6; TRBD1 is a possible D gene (5 bases). V dropped 8 bases and J dropped 5 bases, with 13 bases sitting between them. Germline V gene data show CDR1 as SEHNR and CDR2 as FQNEAQ (reference sequence). The CDR3 covers 14 residues. The CDR3 DNA reads TGTGCCAGCGGCCTTGACAGTAATAATTCACCCCTCCACTTT. Translation: CASGLDSNNSPLHF.

This clone was observed a single time. The CDR3 sequence: CASSYSTATGELFF. The CDR3 region has the DNA TGTGCCAGCAGTTACTCGACAGCCACCGGGGAGCTGTTTTTT. The chain employs TRBV6-5 and TRBJ2-2, with a possible D match to TRBD1 (5 bases). Trimming shortened V by 0 bases and J by 4 bases, and 6 bases separated the two germline ends. The germline CDR1 and CDR2 sequences are MNHEY and SVGAGI. The CDR3 contains 14 residues.